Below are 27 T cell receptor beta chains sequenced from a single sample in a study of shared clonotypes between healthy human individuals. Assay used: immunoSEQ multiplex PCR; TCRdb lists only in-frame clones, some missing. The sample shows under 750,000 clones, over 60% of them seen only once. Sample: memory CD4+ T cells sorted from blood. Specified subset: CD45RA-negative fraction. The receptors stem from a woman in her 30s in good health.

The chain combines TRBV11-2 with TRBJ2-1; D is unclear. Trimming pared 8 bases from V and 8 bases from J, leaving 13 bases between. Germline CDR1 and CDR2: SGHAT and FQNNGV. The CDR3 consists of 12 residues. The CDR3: CASAPTGHEQFF. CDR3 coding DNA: TGTGCCAGCGCTCCAACCGGGCATGAGCAGTTCTTC.

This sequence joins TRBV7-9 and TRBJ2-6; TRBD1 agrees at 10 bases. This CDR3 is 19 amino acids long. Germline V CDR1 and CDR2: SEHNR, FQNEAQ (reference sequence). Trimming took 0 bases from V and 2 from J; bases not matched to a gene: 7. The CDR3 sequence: CASSLAFGTGVAGANVLTF. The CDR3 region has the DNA TGTGCCAGCAGCTTAGCATTTGGGACAGGGGTGGCTGGGGCCAACGTCCTGACTTTC.

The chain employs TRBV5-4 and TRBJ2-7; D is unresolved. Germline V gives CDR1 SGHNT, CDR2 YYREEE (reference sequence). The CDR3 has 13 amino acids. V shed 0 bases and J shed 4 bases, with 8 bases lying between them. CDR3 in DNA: TGTGCCAGCAGCTTGGACAAGCTTTACGAGCAGTACTTC. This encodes CASSLDKLYEQYF.

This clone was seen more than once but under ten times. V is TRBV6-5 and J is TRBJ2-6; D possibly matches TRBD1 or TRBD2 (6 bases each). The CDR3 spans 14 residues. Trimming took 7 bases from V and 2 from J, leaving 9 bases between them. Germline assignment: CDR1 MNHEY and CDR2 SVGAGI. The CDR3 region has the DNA TGTGCCAGCATGGGGGGCGCTGGGGCCAACGTCCTGACTTTC. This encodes CASMGGAGANVLTF.

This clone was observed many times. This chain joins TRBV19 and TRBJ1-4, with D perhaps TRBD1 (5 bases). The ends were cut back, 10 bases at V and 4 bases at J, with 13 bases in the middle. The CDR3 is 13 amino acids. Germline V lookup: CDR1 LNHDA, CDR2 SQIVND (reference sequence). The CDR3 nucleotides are TGTGCCACCCGGGGGAGGGATAATGAAAAACTGTTTTTT. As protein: CATRGRDNEKLFF.

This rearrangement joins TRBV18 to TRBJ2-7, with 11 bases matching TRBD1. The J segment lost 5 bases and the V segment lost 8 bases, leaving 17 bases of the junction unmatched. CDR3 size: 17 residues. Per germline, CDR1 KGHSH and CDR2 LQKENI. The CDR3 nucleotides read TGTGCCAGCCCTTATCGACATCTGGGACAGGGGGTGCACGAGCAGTACTTC. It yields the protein CASPYRHLGQGVHEQYF.

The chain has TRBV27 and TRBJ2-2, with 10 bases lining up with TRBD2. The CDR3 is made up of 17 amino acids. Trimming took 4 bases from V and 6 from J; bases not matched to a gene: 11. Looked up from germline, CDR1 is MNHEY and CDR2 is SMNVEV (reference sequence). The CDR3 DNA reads TGTGCCAGCAGTTGGGCTAGCGGGAGATTGATGGCCGGGGAGCTGTTTTTT. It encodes CASSWASGRLMAGELFF.

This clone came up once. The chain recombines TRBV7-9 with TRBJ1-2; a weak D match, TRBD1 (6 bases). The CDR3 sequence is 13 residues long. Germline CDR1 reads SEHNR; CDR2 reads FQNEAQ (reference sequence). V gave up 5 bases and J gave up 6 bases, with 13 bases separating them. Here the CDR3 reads CASSREGVDGYTF. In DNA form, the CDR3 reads TGTGCCAGCAGCCGCGAGGGGGTCGATGGCTACACCTTC. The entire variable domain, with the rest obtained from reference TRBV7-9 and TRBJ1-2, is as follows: DTGVSQNPRHKITKRGQNVTFRCDPISEHNRLYWYRQTLGQGPEFLTYFQNEAQLEKSRLLSDRFSAERPKGSFSTLEIQRTEQGDSAMYLCASSREGVDGYTFGSGTRLTVV.

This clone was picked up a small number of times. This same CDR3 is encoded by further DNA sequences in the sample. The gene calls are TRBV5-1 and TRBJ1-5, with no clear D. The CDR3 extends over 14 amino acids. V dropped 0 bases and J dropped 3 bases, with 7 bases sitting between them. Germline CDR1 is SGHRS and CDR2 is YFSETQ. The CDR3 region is CASSLGEINQPQHF. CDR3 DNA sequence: TGCGCCAGCAGCTTGGGGGAAATCAATCAGCCCCAGCATTTT.

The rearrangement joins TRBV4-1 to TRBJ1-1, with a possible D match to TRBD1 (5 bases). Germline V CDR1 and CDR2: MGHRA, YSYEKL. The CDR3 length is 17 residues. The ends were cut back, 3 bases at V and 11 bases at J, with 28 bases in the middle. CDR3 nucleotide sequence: TGCGCCAGCAGCCATGGATCCGTTCGGGGCCTCCTTCGTAACGCTTTCTTT. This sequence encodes CASSHGSVRGLLRNAFF.

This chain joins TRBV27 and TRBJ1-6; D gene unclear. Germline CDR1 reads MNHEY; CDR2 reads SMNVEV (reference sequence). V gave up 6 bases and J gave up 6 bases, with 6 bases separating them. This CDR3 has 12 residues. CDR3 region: CASRMSNSPLHF. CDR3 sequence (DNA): TGTGCCAGCAGGATGAGTAATTCACCCCTCCACTTT.

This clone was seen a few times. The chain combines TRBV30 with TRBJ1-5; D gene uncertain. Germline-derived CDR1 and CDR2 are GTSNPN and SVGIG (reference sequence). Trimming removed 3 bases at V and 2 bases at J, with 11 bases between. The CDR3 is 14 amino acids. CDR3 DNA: TGTGCCTGGAGCACGACGGGAGGCAATCAGCCCCAGCATTTT. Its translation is CAWSTTGGNQPQHF. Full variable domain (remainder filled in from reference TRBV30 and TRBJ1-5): SQTIHQWPATLVQPVGSPLSLECTVEGTSNPNLYWYRQAAGRGLQLLFYSVGIGQISSEVPQNLSASRPQDRQFILSSKKLLLSDSGFYLCAWSTTGGNQPQHFGDGTRLSIL.

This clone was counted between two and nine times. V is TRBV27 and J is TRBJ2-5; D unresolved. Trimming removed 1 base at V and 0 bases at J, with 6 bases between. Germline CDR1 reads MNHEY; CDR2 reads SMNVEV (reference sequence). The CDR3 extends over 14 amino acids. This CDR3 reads CASSLLGYQETQYF. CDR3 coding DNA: TGTGCCAGCAGTTTATTAGGGTACCAAGAGACCCAGTACTTC.

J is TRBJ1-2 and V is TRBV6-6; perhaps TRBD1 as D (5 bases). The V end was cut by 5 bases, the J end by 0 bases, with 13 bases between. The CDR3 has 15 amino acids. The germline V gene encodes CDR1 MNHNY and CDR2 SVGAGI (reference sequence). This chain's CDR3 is CASSPNPGPNYGYTF. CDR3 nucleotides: TGTGCCAGCAGTCCGAACCCGGGACCTAACTATGGCTACACCTTC.

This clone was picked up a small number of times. The CDR3 DNA is TGTGCCAGTAGTATTAGTGGGACACCGACTGGAAACACCATATATTTT. It is translated as CASSISGTPTGNTIYF. The V call is TRBV19, the J call TRBJ1-3; TRBD1 is a possible D gene (6 bases). V was clipped by 3 bases and J by 2 bases, with 14 bases between them. The CDR3 length is 16 residues. CDR1 LNHDA and CDR2 SQIVND come from the germline V gene (reference sequence).

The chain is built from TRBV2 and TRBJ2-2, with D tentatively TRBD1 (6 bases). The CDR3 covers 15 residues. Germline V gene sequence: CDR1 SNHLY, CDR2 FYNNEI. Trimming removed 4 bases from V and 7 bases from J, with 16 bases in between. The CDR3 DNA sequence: TGTGCCAGCAGTGTACAGGGTTGGATGGGCGGGGAGCTGTTTTTT. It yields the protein CASSVQGWMGGELFF.

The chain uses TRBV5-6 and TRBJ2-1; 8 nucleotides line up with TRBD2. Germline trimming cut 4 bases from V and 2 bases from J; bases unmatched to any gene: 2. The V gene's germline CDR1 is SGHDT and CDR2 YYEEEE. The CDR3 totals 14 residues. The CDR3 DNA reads TGTGCCAGCAGCGCACTAGCGGCCTACAATGAGCAGTTCTTC. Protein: CASSALAAYNEQFF.

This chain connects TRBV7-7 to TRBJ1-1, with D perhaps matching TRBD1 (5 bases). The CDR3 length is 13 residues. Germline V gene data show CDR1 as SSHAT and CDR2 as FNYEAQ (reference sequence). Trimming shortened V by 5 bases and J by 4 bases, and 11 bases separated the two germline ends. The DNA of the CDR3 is TGTGCCAGCAGCCCGGGGGTGGGCACTGAAGCTTTCTTT. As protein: CASSPGVGTEAFF. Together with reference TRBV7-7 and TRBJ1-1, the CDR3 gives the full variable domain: GAGVSQSPRYKVTKRGQDVTLRCDPISSHATLYWYQQALGQGPEFLTYFNYEAQPDKSGLPSDRFSAERPEGSISTLTIQRTEQRDSAMYRCASSPGVGTEAFFGQGTRLTVV.

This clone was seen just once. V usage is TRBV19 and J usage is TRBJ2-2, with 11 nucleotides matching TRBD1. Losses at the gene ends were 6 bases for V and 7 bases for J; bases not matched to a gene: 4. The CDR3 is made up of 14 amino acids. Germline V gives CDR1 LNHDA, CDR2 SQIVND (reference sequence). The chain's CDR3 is CASSGQGAGGELFF. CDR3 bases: TGTGCCAGTAGCGGACAGGGGGCGGGCGGGGAGCTGTTTTTT.

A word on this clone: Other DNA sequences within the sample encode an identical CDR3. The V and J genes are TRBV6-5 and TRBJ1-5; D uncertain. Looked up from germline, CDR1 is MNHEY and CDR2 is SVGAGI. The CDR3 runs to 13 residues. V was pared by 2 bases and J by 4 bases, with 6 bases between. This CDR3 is CASSYKGNQPQHF. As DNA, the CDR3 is TGTGCCAGCAGTTACAAAGGAAATCAGCCCCAGCATTTT.

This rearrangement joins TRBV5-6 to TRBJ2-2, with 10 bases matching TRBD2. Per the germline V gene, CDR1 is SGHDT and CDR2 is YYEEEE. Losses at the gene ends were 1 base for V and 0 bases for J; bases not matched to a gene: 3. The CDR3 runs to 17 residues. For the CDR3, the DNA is TGTGCCAGCAGCTTGTTCGGACTAGCGGCGAACACCGGGGAGCTGTTTTTT. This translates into CASSLFGLAANTGELFF.

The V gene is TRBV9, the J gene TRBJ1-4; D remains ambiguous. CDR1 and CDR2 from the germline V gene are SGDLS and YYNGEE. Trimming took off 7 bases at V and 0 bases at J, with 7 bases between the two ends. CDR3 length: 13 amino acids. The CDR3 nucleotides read TGTGCCAGCGCCCCTACAACTAATGAAAAACTGTTTTTT. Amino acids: CASAPTTNEKLFF.

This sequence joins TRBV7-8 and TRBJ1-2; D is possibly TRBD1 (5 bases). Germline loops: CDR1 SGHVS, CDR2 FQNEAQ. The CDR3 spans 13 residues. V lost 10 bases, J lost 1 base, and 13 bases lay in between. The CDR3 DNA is TGTGCCACCTGGGACGGCCTTAACTATGGCTACACCTTC. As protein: CATWDGLNYGYTF.

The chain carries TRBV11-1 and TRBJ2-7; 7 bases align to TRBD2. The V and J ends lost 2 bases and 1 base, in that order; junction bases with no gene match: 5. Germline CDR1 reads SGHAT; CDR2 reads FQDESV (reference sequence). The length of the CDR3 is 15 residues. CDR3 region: CASSLLPGGSYEQYF. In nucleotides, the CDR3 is TGTGCCAGCAGCTTACTACCGGGGGGTTCCTACGAGCAGTACTTC. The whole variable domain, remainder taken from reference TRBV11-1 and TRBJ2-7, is EAEVAQSPRYKITEKSQAVAFWCDPISGHATLYWYRQILGQGPELLVQFQDESVVDDSQLPKDRFSAERLKGVDSTLKIQPAELGDSAMYLCASSLLPGGSYEQYFGPGTRLTVT.

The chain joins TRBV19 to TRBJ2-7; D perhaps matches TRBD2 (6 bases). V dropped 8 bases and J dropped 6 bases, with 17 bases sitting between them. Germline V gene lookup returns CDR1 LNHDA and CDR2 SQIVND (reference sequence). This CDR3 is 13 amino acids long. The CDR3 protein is CASSQRPGGEQYF. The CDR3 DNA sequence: TGTGCCAGTTCCCAGCGGCCCGGGGGCGAGCAGTACTTC.

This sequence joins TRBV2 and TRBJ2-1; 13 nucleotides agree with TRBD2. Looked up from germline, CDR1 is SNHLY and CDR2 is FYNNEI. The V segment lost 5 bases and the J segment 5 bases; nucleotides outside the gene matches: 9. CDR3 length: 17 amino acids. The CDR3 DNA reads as TGTGCCAGCAGTTATTCTTCCGGGACTAGCGGGGACAATGAGCAGTTCTTC. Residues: CASSYSSGTSGDNEQFF.

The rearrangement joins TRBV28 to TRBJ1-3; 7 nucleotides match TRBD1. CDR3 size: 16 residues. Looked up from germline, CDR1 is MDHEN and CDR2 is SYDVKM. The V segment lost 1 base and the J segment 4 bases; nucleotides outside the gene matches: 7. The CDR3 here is CASSLLDTGAGNTIYF. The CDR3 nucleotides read TGTGCCAGCAGTTTATTAGATACAGGGGCGGGAAACACCATATATTTT.